These 29 T cell receptor beta chains share one sample of origin, sequenced in a study of blood T cell repertoires in COVID-19 (dated by TCRdb to the early 2020s). Library preparation used the immunoSEQ multiplex PCR assay. Entries here come from immuneACCESS through TCRdb and include only in-frame sequences with V and J called. Some clones fail to appear in such tables; in the studies checked, an unresolved V gene covers under half of the shortfall, and the cause of the remainder is unknown. This sample holds around 50,000 clones; approximately 87% were observed only once. Clones ranked in the top ten supply around 6.4% of the sample. The sequenced material came from peripheral blood. Every receptor here comes from a woman in her sixties or seventies with COVID-19, enrolled during active disease.

The J gene is TRBJ1-6, the V gene TRBV11-3; possibly TRBD1 for D (6 bases). This CDR3 is built from 14 residues. Germline V gives CDR1 SGHNT, CDR2 YENEEA. V lost 5 bases, J lost 10 bases, and 15 bases lay in between. In DNA, the CDR3 is TGTGCCAGCAGCCGAGGGGGGGGCCAATCACCCCTCCACTTT. Its protein is CASSRGGGQSPLHF.

This rearrangement joins TRBV5-1 to TRBJ1-2; 9 nucleotides align to TRBD1. V gave up 4 bases and J gave up 4 bases; unmatched junction bases: 8. Germline V gene sequence: CDR1 SGHRS, CDR2 YFSETQ. The CDR3 runs to 15 residues. CDR3 coding DNA: TGCGCCAGCAGCATTGGACAGGGACAGGGCTATGGCTACACCTTC. Its translation: CASSIGQGQGYGYTF.

The chain couples TRBV11-1 to TRBJ2-7, with 9 bases aligning to TRBD1. Germline V gene sequence: CDR1 SGHAT, CDR2 FQDESV (reference sequence). V dropped 5 bases and J dropped 3; count of bases not matched to a gene: 5. This CDR3 is 14 amino acids long. CDR3: CASSKTGGGYEQYF. The CDR3 bases are TGTGCCAGCAGCAAGACAGGGGGAGGCTACGAGCAGTACTTC.

The rearrangement links TRBV29-1 to TRBJ1-1, with D tentatively TRBD1 (5 bases). The CDR3 is 12 residues long. Trimming removed 7 bases at V and 1 base at J, with 10 bases between. Germline V gives CDR1 SQVTM, CDR2 ANQGSEA. The CDR3 DNA follows: TGCAGCGCCGGACACGAGAACACTGAAGCTTTCTTT. It encodes CSAGHENTEAFF.

The V gene is TRBV28, the J gene TRBJ1-1; D remains unclear. Germline V gene data show CDR1 as MDHEN and CDR2 as SYDVKM. The V end lost 6 bases, the J end lost 1 base, and 12 bases lay between the germline ends. There are 14 residues in the CDR3. This chain's CDR3 is CASSQPGRNTEAFF. CDR3 sequence (DNA): TGTGCCAGCAGCCAACCGGGGAGGAACACTGAAGCTTTCTTT.

The chain carries TRBV4-1 and TRBJ1-1, with TRBD1 identical over 7 bases. The germline gives CDR1 MGHRA, CDR2 YSYEKL. V dropped 4 bases and J dropped 1; count of bases not matched to a gene: 6. The CDR3 is 15 residues long. Here the CDR3 reads CASSPDRAPNTEAFF. In DNA, the CDR3 is TGCGCCAGCAGCCCTGACAGGGCTCCGAACACTGAAGCTTTCTTT.

This chain connects TRBV7-2 to TRBJ1-5, with TRBD1 identical over 10 bases. J was trimmed by 6 bases and V by 3 bases; bases with no gene match: 5. Germline V lookup: CDR1 SGHTA, CDR2 FQGNSA. The CDR3 is 15 amino acids. The CDR3 here is CASSFGQGVGQPQHF. The CDR3 nucleotides read TGTGCCAGCAGCTTTGGACAGGGGGTTGGTCAGCCCCAGCATTTT.

This clone was observed once. CDR3 in amino acids: CASSYADRDPTDTQYF. DNA of the CDR3: TGTGCCAGCAGTTACGCAGACAGGGACCCCACAGATACGCAGTATTTT. The chain is built from TRBV28 and TRBJ2-3, with TRBD1 matching over 7 bases. This CDR3 comprises 16 residues. The germline gives CDR1 MDHEN, CDR2 SYDVKM. Unmatched junction bases numbered 9, after V lost 4 bases and J lost 2 bases.

This chain joins TRBV5-6 and TRBJ2-2; TRBD1 matches 8 bases. The trim removed 4 bases at V and 5 bases at J, leaving 7 bases unmatched. Germline CDR1 is SGHDT and CDR2 is YYEEEE. There are 15 residues in the CDR3. The CDR3 region has the DNA TGTGCCAGCAGCCAAGGACAGGGTGTTACCGGGGAGCTGTTTTTT. As protein: CASSQGQGVTGELFF.

Comment on this clone: Other DNA sequences from this sample encode an identical CDR3 as well. The gene calls are TRBV3-1 (or the pseudogene TRBV3-2) and TRBJ2-1, with a tentative D call TRBD1 (6 bases). The V end lost 2 bases, the J end lost 6 bases, and 14 bases lay between the germline ends. Looked up from germline, CDR1 is LGHDT and CDR2 is YNNKEL (reference sequence). The CDR3 totals 15 residues. CDR3 DNA: TGTGCCAGCAGCCAACAACCGTCAGGGGTCAATGAGCAGTTCTTC. It is translated as CASSQQPSGVNEQFF.

J is TRBJ1-5 and V is TRBV7-2; no clear D. The V and J ends lost 4 bases and 0 bases respectively, with 10 bases between them. Germline V CDR1 and CDR2: SGHTA, FQGNSA. This CDR3 has 15 amino acids. Here the CDR3 DNA reads TGTGCCAGCAGCTCGGGGTATTATAGCAATCAGCCCCAGCATTTT. Translating it yields CASSSGYYSNQPQHF.

The chain recombines TRBV9 with TRBJ2-1; 14 nucleotides align to TRBD2. Germline V gives CDR1 SGDLS, CDR2 YYNGEE. V shed 4 bases and J 7 bases; nucleotides not matched to a gene: 10. The length of the CDR3 is 17 residues. CDR3 bases: TGTGCCAGCAGCCCAAGACTAGCGGGAGGGCCAGGAAATGAGCAGTTCTTC. Amino acids: CASSPRLAGGPGNEQFF.

The CDR3 bases are TGTGCCAGCAGCTTACCCTTGATGACAGGGGTCTCCTACGAGCAGTACTTC. Encoded protein: CASSLPLMTGVSYEQYF. The chain employs TRBV13 and TRBJ2-7; TRBD1 aligns across 8 bases. Germline-derived CDR1 and CDR2 are PRHDT and FYEKMQ (reference sequence). The CDR3 contains 17 residues. Trimming cost V 2 bases and J 0 bases; bases outside gene matches: 9.

V and J are TRBV10-3 and TRBJ1-6; the match to TRBD1 covers 8 bases. The CDR3 loop spans 15 amino acids. Trimming cost V 6 bases and J 8 bases; bases outside gene matches: 9. CDR1 and CDR2 from the germline V gene are ENHRY and SYGVKD. The DNA of the CDR3 is TGTGCCATCAGGAGACAGGGGACTGGGGATTCACCCCTCCACTTT. Amino acid sequence: CAIRRQGTGDSPLHF.

This chain connects TRBV2 to TRBJ1-5; no clear D. The CDR3 contains 14 residues. Looked up from germline, CDR1 is SNHLY and CDR2 is FYNNEI. With 5 bases removed from V and 0 bases from J, the gap between germline ends came to 8 bases. CDR3 DNA sequence: TGTGCCAGCAGTTTCAGTTATAGCAATCAGCCCCAGCATTTT. It specifies CASSFSYSNQPQHF. Combining the CDR3 with reference TRBV2 and TRBJ1-5 gives the whole variable domain EPEVTQTPSHQVTQMGQEVILRCVPISNHLYFYWYRQILGQKVEFLVSFYNNEISEKSEIFDDQFSVERPDGSNFTLKIRSTKLEDSAMYFCASSFSYSNQPQHFGDGTRLSIL.

This sequence joins TRBV6-2 or TRBV6-3 and TRBJ2-1; a possible D gene is TRBD1 (6 bases). Germline V gene data show CDR1 as MNHEY and CDR2 as SVGEGT. V was shortened by 0 bases and J by 9 bases, with 18 bases between the two germline ends. The CDR3 loop spans 16 amino acids. CDR3 loop: CASSYSPGAFGLEQFF. The CDR3 nucleotides read TGTGCCAGCAGTTACTCGCCAGGGGCCTTCGGGCTTGAGCAGTTCTTC.

This clone was recorded once. The chain is built from TRBV11-2 and TRBJ2-2; 8 bases agree with TRBD2. V lost 6 bases, J lost 5 bases, and 8 bases stayed unmatched. The CDR3 extends over 15 amino acids. The germline V gene has CDR1 SGHAT and CDR2 FQNNGV. The CDR3 sequence: CASRWSGGGTGELFF. CDR3 DNA sequence: TGTGCCAGCAGGTGGAGCGGGGGCGGAACCGGGGAGCTGTTTTTT.

This clone was recorded once. The rearrangement uses TRBV20-1 and TRBJ2-7, with TRBD2 identical over 10 bases. V was clipped by 3 bases and J by 3 bases; unmatched bases: 8. Germline CDR1 DFQATT, CDR2 SNEGSKA (reference sequence). There are 15 residues in the CDR3. CDR3 nucleotides: TGCAGTGCTAGTGACGGACTAGCGGTATTCTACGAGCAGTACTTC. This encodes CSASDGLAVFYEQYF.

V usage is TRBV5-6 and J usage is TRBJ2-1; TRBD2 agrees at 13 bases. The CDR3 extends over 17 amino acids. The germline gives CDR1 SGHDT, CDR2 YYEEEE. Losses at the gene ends were 2 bases for V and 7 bases for J; bases not matched to a gene: 9. This CDR3 is CASSFATSGRAGNEQFF. CDR3 DNA: TGTGCCAGCAGCTTCGCAACTAGCGGGAGGGCCGGGAATGAGCAGTTCTTC.

The rearrangement joins TRBV30 to TRBJ2-1, with D unresolved. V lost 4 bases and J 1 base, leaving 8 bases between the germline ends. Germline CDR1 and CDR2: GTSNPN and SVGIG (reference sequence). The CDR3 extends over 13 amino acids. The CDR3, as DNA: TGTGCCTGGAAACCCGGGTCCTACAATGAGCAGTTCTTC. Amino acid sequence: CAWKPGSYNEQFF.

This rearrangement joins TRBV6-5 to TRBJ1-5, with TRBD1 identical over 8 bases. The germline gives CDR1 MNHEY, CDR2 SVGAGI. This CDR3 region has 13 residues. The J segment lost 6 bases and the V segment lost 5 bases, leaving 3 bases of the junction unmatched. CDR3 coding DNA: TGTGCCAGCAGTAGGACAGGGAGTCAGCCCCAGCATTTT. This gives the protein CASSRTGSQPQHF.

This sequence joins TRBV4-1 and TRBJ1-4; TRBD1 might be the D (6 bases). The CDR3 has 13 residues. Trimming left V 0 bases short and J 10 bases short, with 9 bases between. CDR1 and CDR2 from the germline V gene are MGHRA and YSYEKL. CDR3 sequence: CASSQDFRGKLFF. The CDR3, as DNA: TGCGCCAGCAGCCAAGATTTCAGGGGAAAACTGTTTTTT.

The rearrangement joins TRBV7-8 to TRBJ1-5; D gene unclear. The CDR3 extends over 18 amino acids. Trimming stripped 1 base from V and 0 bases from J, with 16 bases between. Germline loops: CDR1 SGHVS, CDR2 FQNEAQ. The CDR3 protein is CASSLGAPLINSNQPQHF. The CDR3 DNA reads TGTGCCAGCAGCTTAGGGGCACCTCTAATTAATAGCAATCAGCCCCAGCATTTT.

The CDR3 protein is CASSRTQQGATEAFF. The CDR3 coding sequence is TGCGCCAGCAGCCGAACCCAACAGGGGGCCACTGAAGCTTTCTTT. The V call is TRBV5-1, the J call TRBJ1-1, with 9 bases matching TRBD1. Trimming at V came to 4 bases and at J to 4 bases, leaving 8 bases not matched to a gene. This CDR3 is 15 amino acids long. CDR1 is SGHRS, CDR2 YFSETQ, per germline.

V usage is TRBV29-1 and J usage is TRBJ1-5, with 9 bases aligning to TRBD1. The CDR3 consists of 15 residues. With V trimmed by 6 bases and J by 4 bases, 10 bases remained unmatched. Germline V gives CDR1 SQVTM, CDR2 ANQGSEA. The CDR3 spells CSVTNGTGRNQPQHF. The CDR3, as DNA: TGCAGCGTCACGAACGGGACAGGGAGAAATCAGCCCCAGCATTTT.

The rearrangement links TRBV19 to TRBJ2-3; D perhaps matches TRBD1 (5 bases). Germline V gives CDR1 LNHDA, CDR2 SQIVND (reference sequence). The CDR3 totals 11 residues. V shed 5 bases and J shed 7 bases, with 7 bases lying between them. CDR3 region: CASSDSNTQYF. Written as DNA, the CDR3 is TGTGCCAGTAGTGACAGCAATACGCAGTATTTT. The full variable domain, with the rest looked up from reference TRBV19 and TRBJ2-3, is DGGITQSPKYLFRKEGQNVTLSCEQNLNHDAMYWYRQDPGQGLRLIYYSQIVNDFQKGDIAEGYSVSREKKESFPLTVTSAQKNPTAFYLCASSDSNTQYFGPGTRLTVL.

J is TRBJ2-1 and V is TRBV20-1, with 8 bases that match TRBD1. The germline V gene encodes CDR1 DFQATT and CDR2 SNEGSKA (reference sequence). The J segment lost 10 bases and the V segment lost 6 bases, leaving 5 bases of the junction unmatched. CDR3 length: 11 residues. The CDR3 loop is CSARRTGEQFF. For the CDR3, the DNA is TGCAGTGCGAGAAGGACAGGGGAGCAGTTCTTC.

In its sample, this clone was seen once. V usage is TRBV9 and J usage is TRBJ1-2, with 9 bases identical to TRBD1. With V trimmed by 2 bases and J by 0 bases, 5 bases remained unmatched. The CDR3 is 16 residues long. Germline assignment: CDR1 SGDLS and CDR2 YYNGEE. CDR3 DNA: TGTGCCAGCAGCGTCGGGACAGGGCTAGCTAACTATGGCTACACCTTC. It translates to CASSVGTGLANYGYTF. Combining the CDR3 with reference TRBV9 and TRBJ1-2 gives the whole variable domain DSGVTQTPKHLITATGQRVTLRCSPRSGDLSVYWYQQSLDQGLQFLIQYYNGEERAKGNILERFSAQQFPDLHSELNLSSLELGDSALYFCASSVGTGLANYGYTFGSGTRLTVV.

This clone appeared once. The chain employs TRBV4-1 and TRBJ2-1; 7 nucleotides align to TRBD2. CDR1 MGHRA and CDR2 YSYEKL come from the germline V gene. V lost 2 bases to trimming and J lost 2 bases; unmatched junction nucleotides: 3. The CDR3 loop spans 15 amino acids. The CDR3 spells CASSQTGGPYNEQFF. The CDR3 DNA reads as TGCGCCAGCAGCCAAACGGGAGGACCCTACAATGAGCAGTTCTTC.